Presented here are 30 T cell receptor beta chains from one specimen sequenced in a study of blood T cell repertoires in COVID-19. TCRdb's table, derived via immunoSEQ multiplex PCR, lists solely in-frame clones and lacks some. The top ten hold over 9% of the sample, which has 140,000 to 150,000 clones, about 89% seen once. The sequenced sample was PBMCs or T cells enriched from blood (not recorded which). Receptors were obtained from a man aged 55 to 70 who had recovered from COVID-19.

The chain has TRBV28 and TRBJ2-7; 8 bases fit TRBD1. Looked up from germline, CDR1 is MDHEN and CDR2 is SYDVKM. The CDR3 consists of 14 residues. V was clipped by 3 bases and J by 6 bases; unmatched bases: 7. CDR3 loop: CASSFGTGRLEQYF. For the CDR3, the DNA is TGTGCCAGCAGTTTTGGGACAGGAAGGCTCGAGCAGTACTTC.

The V gene is TRBV18, the J gene TRBJ2-5; D perhaps matches TRBD1 (6 bases). This CDR3 is built from 14 residues. V shed 8 bases and J shed 3 bases, with 16 bases lying between them. Germline-derived CDR1 and CDR2 are KGHSH and LQKENI. As DNA, the CDR3 is TGTGCCAGCCATTACAATAACAGGGAAGAGACCCAGTACTTC. Encoded protein: CASHYNNREETQYF.

The sample holds a few counts of this clone. The chain is built from TRBV7-8 and TRBJ1-5, with D possibly being TRBD1 (6 bases). V was pared by 5 bases and J by 3 bases, with 14 bases between. Germline assignment: CDR1 SGHVS and CDR2 FQNEAQ. This CDR3 contains 15 residues. The CDR3 protein is CASSPAGDDNQPQHF. CDR3 bases: TGTGCCAGCAGCCCCGCAGGGGACGACAATCAGCCCCAGCATTTT.

The chain links TRBV3-1 (or the pseudogene TRBV3-2) to TRBJ2-7; possible D gene TRBD1, 6 bases. Trimming shortened V by 2 bases and J by 7 bases, and 12 bases separated the two germline ends. This CDR3 comprises 13 residues. Germline CDR1 LGHDT, CDR2 YNNKEL (reference sequence). The CDR3, as DNA: TGTGCCAGCAGCCAAACAGGGTCAGGTGAGCAGTACTTC. This sequence encodes CASSQTGSGEQYF.

The V and J genes are TRBV15 and TRBJ2-5; 7 bases are a match to TRBD1. The CDR3 is made up of 14 amino acids. Germline CDR1 and CDR2: LNHNV and YYDKDF (reference sequence). V lost 5 bases and J lost 5; bases outside the gene matches: 8. CDR3 DNA: TGTGCCACCAGCGGTGGACAGGTTTTGGAGACCCAGTACTTC. Its translation is CATSGGQVLETQYF. The whole variable domain, remainder taken from reference TRBV15 and TRBJ2-5, is DAMVIQNPRYQVTQFGKPVTLSCSQTLNHNVMYWYQQKSSQAPKLLFHYYDKDFNNEADTPDNFQSRRPNTSFCFLDIRSPGLGDTAMYLCATSGGQVLETQYFGPGTRLLVL.

The chain is built from TRBV7-3 and TRBJ2-1, with 10 bases fitting TRBD2. The CDR3 has 13 amino acids. V lost 8 bases to trimming and J lost 5 bases; unmatched junction nucleotides: 3. CDR1 and CDR2 from the germline V gene are SGHTA and FQGTGA. The CDR3 protein is CASSSGSHNEQFF. In DNA form, the CDR3 reads TGTGCCAGCTCTAGCGGGAGTCACAATGAGCAGTTCTTC.

The gene calls are TRBV15 and TRBJ2-5; 9 nucleotides agree with TRBD1. This CDR3 is built from 17 residues. V lost 0 bases, J lost 9 bases, and 14 bases stayed unmatched. Germline V gives CDR1 LNHNV, CDR2 YYDKDF (reference sequence). The CDR3 nucleotides read TGTGCCACCAGCAGAGATGCAGGACAGGGGCTGGGTCGTGCCCAGTACTTC. This sequence encodes CATSRDAGQGLGRAQYF.

The chain combines TRBV11-2 with TRBJ1-6; TRBD1 matches at 7 bases. Germline CDR1 SGHAT, CDR2 FQNNGV. The CDR3 consists of 15 residues. V lost 6 bases to trimming and J lost 5 bases; unmatched junction nucleotides: 7. CDR3 coding DNA: TGTGCCAGCAGACCCCCCGGGACAGATAATTCACCCCTCCACTTT. Its translation: CASRPPGTDNSPLHF. The full variable domain, with the rest looked up from reference TRBV11-2 and TRBJ1-6, is EAGVAQSPRYKIIEKRQSVAFWCNPISGHATLYWYQQILGQGPKLLIQFQNNGVVDDSQLPKDRFSAERLKGVDSTLKIQPAKLEDSAVYLCASRPPGTDNSPLHFGNGTRLTVT.

The gene calls are TRBV7-8 and TRBJ1-2; 8 bases are shared with TRBD1. Germline V gene data show CDR1 as SGHVS and CDR2 as FQNEAQ. Trimming cost V 0 bases and J 4 bases; bases outside gene matches: 1. This CDR3 has 14 residues. CDR3 in amino acids: CASSLAGQGYGYTF. The CDR3 DNA is TGTGCCAGCAGCTTAGCAGGACAGGGCTATGGCTACACCTTC.

The chain employs TRBV7-9 and TRBJ2-7, with 14 positions matching TRBD2. CDR3 size: 16 residues. The germline V gene has CDR1 SEHNR and CDR2 FQNEAQ (reference sequence). V trimming: 5 bases; J trimming: 3 bases; junction bases outside the gene matches: 6. This CDR3 is CASSETSGGAVYEQYF. As DNA, the CDR3 is TGTGCCAGCAGCGAGACTAGCGGGGGGGCCGTCTACGAGCAGTACTTC.

This rearrangement joins TRBV18 to TRBJ2-1; D is undetermined. Deletions cut 8 bases from V and 6 bases from J, with 20 bases between. The CDR3 runs to 15 residues. Germline V CDR1 and CDR2: KGHSH, LQKENI. The CDR3 region is CASPRKVAEGNEQFF. In DNA form, the CDR3 reads TGTGCCAGCCCCCGCAAGGTAGCTGAAGGCAATGAGCAGTTCTTC.

The V gene is TRBV28, the J gene TRBJ2-3; 8 bases align to TRBD2. The J segment lost 0 bases and the V segment lost 4 bases, leaving 6 bases of the junction unmatched. Germline CDR1 is MDHEN and CDR2 is SYDVKM. The CDR3 length is 16 residues. The CDR3 reads CASSSGSSGSTDTQYF. For the CDR3, the DNA is TGTGCCAGCAGTTCTGGATCTAGCGGGAGCACAGATACGCAGTATTTT.

This chain joins TRBV19 and TRBJ1-6; the match to TRBD1 covers 8 bases. This CDR3 is built from 16 residues. Germline-derived CDR1 and CDR2 are LNHDA and SQIVND (reference sequence). J lost 7 bases, V lost 5 bases, and 10 bases had no gene match. The CDR3 DNA sequence: TGTGCCAGTAGTCCTAGACAGGGGACGATAAATTCACCCCTCCACTTT. It encodes CASSPRQGTINSPLHF.

The chain joins TRBV6-5 to TRBJ1-1, with 7 bases lining up with TRBD1. This CDR3 spans 13 amino acids. V lost 7 bases to trimming and J lost 11 bases; unmatched junction nucleotides: 13. CDR1 and CDR2 from the germline V gene are MNHEY and SVGAGI. The CDR3 here is CASTPTGIGVAFF. The CDR3 DNA follows: TGTGCCAGCACCCCGACAGGGATAGGTGTGGCTTTCTTT.

V usage is TRBV6-1 and J usage is TRBJ1-1; D is unclear. V lost 2 bases, J lost 5 bases, and 12 bases lay in between. The CDR3 contains 14 residues. CDR1 and CDR2 from the germline V gene are MNHNS and SASEGT. CDR3 in DNA: TGTGCCAGCAGTGAATATGCGGGTCTTACTGAAGCTTTCTTT. Its translation is CASSEYAGLTEAFF.

The DNA of the CDR3 is TGCGCCAGCAGCCAAGAGACAGCGGGAGGGCCGCTGCGTGAGCAGTTCTTC. It is translated as CASSQETAGGPLREQFF. This chain uses TRBV4-1 with TRBJ2-1, with 10 bases that match TRBD2. The CDR3 is made up of 17 amino acids. Germline V gene sequence: CDR1 MGHRA, CDR2 YSYEKL. V gave up 0 bases and J gave up 9 bases; unmatched junction bases: 11.

The chain joins TRBV20-1 to TRBJ1-2; 9 positions agree with TRBD1. CDR1 is DFQATT and CDR2 is SNEGSKA in the germline V gene (reference sequence). The CDR3 has 15 residues. J gave up 7 bases and V 3 bases, and 12 bases lay outside the gene matches. CDR3 DNA sequence: TGCAGTGCTAGTGACCAACGAGGGACAGGGATTGGCTACACCTTC. The encoded protein is CSASDQRGTGIGYTF.

A single count supports this clone. CDR3: CASTDRPGTYEQYF. The CDR3 DNA reads TGTGCCAGTACGGACAGGCCTGGCACCTACGAGCAGTACTTC. This sequence joins TRBV19 and TRBJ2-7, with TRBD1 identical over 7 bases. Germline V gene lookup returns CDR1 LNHDA and CDR2 SQIVND (reference sequence). J gave up 2 bases and V 7 bases, and 8 bases lay outside the gene matches. There are 14 residues in the CDR3. The full variable domain, completed using reference TRBV19 and TRBJ2-7, is DGGITQSPKYLFRKEGQNVTLSCEQNLNHDAMYWYRQDPGQGLRLIYYSQIVNDFQKGDIAEGYSVSREKKESFPLTVTSAQKNPTAFYLCASTDRPGTYEQYFGPGTRLTVT.

The gene calls are TRBV7-8 and TRBJ1-4, with D possibly TRBD1 on 6 matching bases. Germline assignment: CDR1 SGHVS and CDR2 FQNEAQ. This CDR3 is built from 16 residues. V gave up 5 bases and J gave up 8 bases, with 21 bases separating them. CDR3 nucleotide sequence: TGTGCCAGCAGCCCCGCATCTGGCAGGGGTTACGAAAAACTGTTTTTT. This sequence encodes CASSPASGRGYEKLFF.

This clone was counted a few times. The V and J genes are TRBV19 and TRBJ2-2; TRBD1 agrees at 10 bases. V lost 3 bases and J lost 6; bases outside the gene matches: 7. The CDR3 runs to 16 residues. Germline assignment: CDR1 LNHDA and CDR2 SQIVND (reference sequence). CDR3 residues: CASSILVGQGAGELFF. The CDR3 DNA sequence: TGTGCCAGTAGTATTTTGGTCGGACAGGGGGCCGGGGAGCTGTTTTTT. Together with reference TRBV19 and TRBJ2-2, the CDR3 gives the full variable domain: DGGITQSPKYLFRKEGQNVTLSCEQNLNHDAMYWYRQDPGQGLRLIYYSQIVNDFQKGDIAEGYSVSREKKESFPLTVTSAQKNPTAFYLCASSILVGQGAGELFFGEGSRLTVL.

The chain is built from TRBV11-2 and TRBJ1-5; D is uncertain. Germline V gives CDR1 SGHAT, CDR2 FQNNGV. CDR3 length: 13 residues. V was trimmed by 5 bases and J by 6 bases, leaving 11 bases between them. The CDR3 DNA follows: TGTGCCAGCAGCCCTCAGTCAGGTCAGCCCCAGCATTTT. This encodes CASSPQSGQPQHF.

This clone appeared a single time. The rearrangement joins TRBV30 to TRBJ2-7, with TRBD2 as a possible D gene (6 bases). The V gene lost 4 bases and the J gene lost 7 bases, with 20 bases spanning the gap. The CDR3 contains 14 residues. Germline V lookup: CDR1 GTSNPN, CDR2 SVGIG (reference sequence). CDR3 loop: CAWIALGGYGEQYF. The CDR3, as DNA: TGTGCCTGGATAGCGCTTGGGGGGTACGGGGAGCAGTACTTC.

The rearrangement joins TRBV2 to TRBJ1-5, with 7 bases that match TRBD1. The germline gives CDR1 SNHLY, CDR2 FYNNEI. The junction had 7 bases not matched to a gene; V was cut back by 5 bases and J by 3 bases. This CDR3 is built from 15 residues. CDR3 sequence reads: CASSIEQGFNQPQHF. CDR3 DNA: TGTGCCAGCAGTATAGAACAGGGGTTCAATCAGCCCCAGCATTTT. Using reference TRBV2 and TRBJ1-5 for the parts outside the CDR3, the full variable domain is EPEVTQTPSHQVTQMGQEVILRCVPISNHLYFYWYRQILGQKVEFLVSFYNNEISEKSEIFDDQFSVERPDGSNFTLKIRSTKLEDSAMYFCASSIEQGFNQPQHFGDGTRLSIL.

The rearrangement joins TRBV30 to TRBJ1-4, with a possible D match to TRBD1 (5 bases). The CDR3 spans 14 residues. With 5 bases removed from V and 6 bases from J, the gap between germline ends came to 16 bases. Germline CDR1 is GTSNPN and CDR2 is SVGIG (reference sequence). The CDR3 spells CAWDRGGSYEKLFF. The DNA of the CDR3 is TGTGCCTGGGACCGCGGGGGATCGTATGAAAAACTGTTTTTT.

This clone occurred once. J is TRBJ2-5 and V is TRBV19; perhaps TRBD1 as D (5 bases). This CDR3 comprises 13 residues. Looked up from germline, CDR1 is LNHDA and CDR2 is SQIVND (reference sequence). V lost 8 bases, J lost 5 bases, and 15 bases lay in between. In DNA, the CDR3 is TGTGCCAGTTCTCAGGGATTCGGGGAGACCCAGTACTTC. Its protein is CASSQGFGETQYF.

The J gene is TRBJ1-1, the V gene TRBV4-1; 9 nucleotides align to TRBD1. Germline CDR1 reads MGHRA; CDR2 reads YSYEKL. J gave up 3 bases and V 1 base, and 12 bases lay outside the gene matches. The CDR3 totals 18 residues. The CDR3 region is CASSQARDRADRDTEAFF. CDR3 in DNA: TGCGCCAGCAGCCAAGCACGGGACAGGGCGGACCGGGACACTGAAGCTTTCTTT.

The chain carries TRBV2 and TRBJ1-5; TRBD1 matches 9 bases. This CDR3 spans 16 amino acids. After removal of 6 bases from V and 0 bases from J, the junction contained 6 bases not matched to a gene. Germline V gives CDR1 SNHLY, CDR2 FYNNEI. CDR3 coding DNA: TGTGCCAGCAGGGGGGACAGGGTTTATAGCAATCAGCCCCAGCATTTT. This sequence encodes CASRGDRVYSNQPQHF.

The rearrangement uses TRBV5-1 and TRBJ1-6; 7 nucleotides match TRBD1. Germline V gene sequence: CDR1 SGHRS, CDR2 YFSETQ. The CDR3 is 14 residues long. Trimming cost V 4 bases and J 7 bases; bases outside gene matches: 5. For the CDR3, the DNA is TGCGCCAGCAGCCAACAGGGGTGGAATTCACCCCTCCACTTT. Protein sequence: CASSQQGWNSPLHF.

The chain couples TRBV29-1 to TRBJ2-7, with D possibly TRBD2 on 5 matching bases. Germline V gene sequence: CDR1 SQVTM, CDR2 ANQGSEA. This CDR3 has 12 residues. V was pared by 4 bases and J by 5 bases, with 12 bases between. The CDR3 is CSVVAGSHEQYF. In nucleotides, the CDR3 is TGCAGCGTTGTTGCGGGTTCCCACGAGCAGTACTTC.

The chain has TRBV11-2 and TRBJ1-2; a weak D match, TRBD1 (6 bases). The CDR3 is made up of 16 amino acids. Germline loops: CDR1 SGHAT, CDR2 FQNNGV. V gave up 2 bases and J gave up 4 bases, with 17 bases separating them. The CDR3 DNA follows: TGTGCCAGCAGCTTATTGCGGGGAGGGGGGTCCTATGGCTACACCTTC. Translation: CASSLLRGGGSYGYTF.